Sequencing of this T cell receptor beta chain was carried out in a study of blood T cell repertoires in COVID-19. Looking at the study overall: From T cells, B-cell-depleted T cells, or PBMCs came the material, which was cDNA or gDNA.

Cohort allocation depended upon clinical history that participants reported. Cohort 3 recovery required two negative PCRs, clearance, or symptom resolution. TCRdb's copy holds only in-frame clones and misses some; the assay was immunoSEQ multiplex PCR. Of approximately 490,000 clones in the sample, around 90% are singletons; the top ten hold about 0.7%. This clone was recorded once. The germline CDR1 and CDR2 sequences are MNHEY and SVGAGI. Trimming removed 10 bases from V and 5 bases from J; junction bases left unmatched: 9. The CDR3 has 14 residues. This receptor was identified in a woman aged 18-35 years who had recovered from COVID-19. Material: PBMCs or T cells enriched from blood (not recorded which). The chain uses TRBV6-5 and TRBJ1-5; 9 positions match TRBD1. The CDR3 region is CATYPTGGYQPQHF. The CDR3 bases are TGTGCCACCTACCCGACAGGGGGATATCAGCCCCAGCATTTT.